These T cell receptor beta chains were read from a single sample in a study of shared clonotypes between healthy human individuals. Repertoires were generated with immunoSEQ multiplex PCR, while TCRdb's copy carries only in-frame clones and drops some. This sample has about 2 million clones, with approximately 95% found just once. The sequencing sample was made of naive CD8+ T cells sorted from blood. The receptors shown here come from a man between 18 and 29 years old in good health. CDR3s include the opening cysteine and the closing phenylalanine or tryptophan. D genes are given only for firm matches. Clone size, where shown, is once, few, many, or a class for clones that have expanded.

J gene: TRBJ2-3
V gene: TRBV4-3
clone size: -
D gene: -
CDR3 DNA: TGCGCCAGCAGCCTGATATGGGAGGATACGCAGTATTTT
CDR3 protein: CASSLIWEDTQYF

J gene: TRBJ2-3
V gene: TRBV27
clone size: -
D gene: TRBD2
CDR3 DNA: TGTGCCAGCAGTTTCTCACTAGCGGGAGCAGATACGCAGTATTTT
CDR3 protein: CASSFSLAGADTQYF

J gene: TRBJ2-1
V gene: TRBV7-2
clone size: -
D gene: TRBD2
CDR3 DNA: TGTGCCAGCAGCACGTCGGGGGGGCCCTACAATGAGCAGTTCTTC
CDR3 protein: CASSTSGGPYNEQFF

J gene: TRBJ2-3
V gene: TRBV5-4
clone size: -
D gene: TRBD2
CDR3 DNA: TGTGCCAGCAGCGTCCAGGGAGGGTGGACAGATACGCAGTATTTT
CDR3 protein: CASSVQGGWTDTQYF

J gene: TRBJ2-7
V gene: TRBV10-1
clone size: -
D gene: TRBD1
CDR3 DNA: TGCGCCAGCAGTGATGCCGGGACAGGAGCCTACGAGCAGTACTTC
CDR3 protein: CASSDAGTGAYEQYF

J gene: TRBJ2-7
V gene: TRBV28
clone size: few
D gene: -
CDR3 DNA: TGTGCCAGCATGGGTAGCAGGGAAAATCGCTACGAGCAGTACTTC
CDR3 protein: CASMGSRENRYEQYF

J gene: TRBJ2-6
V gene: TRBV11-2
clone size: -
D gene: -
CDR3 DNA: TGTGCCAGCAGCTTATACCCCCCATACGGTATGCCTGGGGCCAACGTCCTGACTTTC
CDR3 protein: CASSLYPPYGMPGANVLTF

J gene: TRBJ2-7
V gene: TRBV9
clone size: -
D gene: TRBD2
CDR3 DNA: TGTGCCAGCAGCGTAGACAGCGGGGGTTCCTACGAGCAGTACTTC
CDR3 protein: CASSVDSGGSYEQYF

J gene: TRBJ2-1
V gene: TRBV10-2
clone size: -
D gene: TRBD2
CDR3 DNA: TGCGCCAGCAGTGTCCTTGAACCGGGACTAGCGGGTCTTGAGCAGTTCTTC
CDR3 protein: CASSVLEPGLAGLEQFF

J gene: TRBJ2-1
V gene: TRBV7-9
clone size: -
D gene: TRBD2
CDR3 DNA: TGTGCCAGCAGCTTAGAGCGGGGGCCCCCTTGGAATGAGCAGTTCTTC
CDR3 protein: CASSLERGPPWNEQFF

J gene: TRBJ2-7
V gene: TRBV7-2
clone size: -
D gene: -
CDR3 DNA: TGTGCCAGCAGCCCGATGGGGGGCTACGAGCAGTACTTC
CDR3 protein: CASSPMGGYEQYF

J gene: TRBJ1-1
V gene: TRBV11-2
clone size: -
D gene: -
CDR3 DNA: TGTGCCAGCAGTTCCTACCCGCGGAATACGAACACTGAAGCTTTCTTT
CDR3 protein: CASSSYPRNTNTEAFF

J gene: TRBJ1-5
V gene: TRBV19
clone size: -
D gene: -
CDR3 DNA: TGTGCCAGTACAGATTTTGATAGCAATCAGCCCCAGCATTTT
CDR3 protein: CASTDFDSNQPQHF

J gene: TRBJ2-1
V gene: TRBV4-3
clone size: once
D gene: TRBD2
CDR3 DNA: TGCGCCAGCAGCCAAGATCGGGGTAGCGGGAGTGTCTATGAGCAGTTCTTC
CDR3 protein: CASSQDRGSGSVYEQFF

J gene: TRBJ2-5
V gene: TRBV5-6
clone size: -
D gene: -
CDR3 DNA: TGTGCCAGCAGCTTGTCTGTTGGGGAGACCCAGTACTTC
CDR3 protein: CASSLSVGETQYF

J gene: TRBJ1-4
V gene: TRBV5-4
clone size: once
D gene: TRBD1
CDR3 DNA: TGTGCCAGCAGCTTGGGTACAGGACAGGGTGAAAAACTGTTTTTT
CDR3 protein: CASSLGTGQGEKLFF

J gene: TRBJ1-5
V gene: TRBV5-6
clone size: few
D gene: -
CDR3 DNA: TGTGCCAGCAGCTTAGGGGATCAGCCCCAGCATTTT
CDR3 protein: CASSLGDQPQHF

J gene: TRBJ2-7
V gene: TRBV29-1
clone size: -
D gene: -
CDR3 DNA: TGCAGCGTTGAAGGGCAGTCCTACGAGCAGTACTTC
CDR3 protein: CSVEGQSYEQYF

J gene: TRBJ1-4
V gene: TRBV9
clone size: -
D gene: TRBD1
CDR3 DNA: TGTGCCAGCAGCCCCCAGGGGGCAACTAATGAAAAACTGTTTTTT
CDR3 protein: CASSPQGATNEKLFF

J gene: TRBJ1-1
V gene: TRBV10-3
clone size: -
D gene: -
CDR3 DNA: TGTGCCATCAGGGCAGGCGGTGGCACTGAAGCTTTCTTT
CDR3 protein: CAIRAGGGTEAFF

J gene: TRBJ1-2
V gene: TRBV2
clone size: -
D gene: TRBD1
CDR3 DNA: TGTGCCAGCGCAAGCACAGGGGAACCTAACTATGGCTACACCTTC
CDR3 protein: CASASTGEPNYGYTF

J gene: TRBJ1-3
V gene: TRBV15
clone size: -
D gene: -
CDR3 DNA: TGTGCCACCAGCAGAGATCGGGACTCTGGAAACACCATATATTTT
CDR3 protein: CATSRDRDSGNTIYF

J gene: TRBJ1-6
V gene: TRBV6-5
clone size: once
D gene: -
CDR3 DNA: TGTGCCAACCACCCGAGCTCCTATAATTCACCCCTCCACTTT
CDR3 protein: CANHPSSYNSPLHF

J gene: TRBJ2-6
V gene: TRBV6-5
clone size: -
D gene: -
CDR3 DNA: TGTGCCAGCAGTTACGGTCCGCCGTCAGCCAACGTCCTGACTTTC
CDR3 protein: CASSYGPPSANVLTF

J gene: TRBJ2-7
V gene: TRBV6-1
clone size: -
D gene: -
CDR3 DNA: TGTGCCAGCAGTGAACGGCCCCCCACAGGGAGGGTCTACGAGCAGTACTTC
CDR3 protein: CASSERPPTGRVYEQYF

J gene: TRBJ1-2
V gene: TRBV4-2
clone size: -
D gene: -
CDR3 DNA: TGTGCCAGCAGCCAAGTCATCTCGCAGGTTTTCTATGGCTACACCTTC
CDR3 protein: CASSQVISQVFYGYTF

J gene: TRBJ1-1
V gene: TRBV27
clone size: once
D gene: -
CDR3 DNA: TGTGCCAGCAGTGGATTGTATGGGGTGAACACTGAAGCTTTCTTT
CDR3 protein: CASSGLYGVNTEAFF

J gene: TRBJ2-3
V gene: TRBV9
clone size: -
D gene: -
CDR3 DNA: TGTGCCAGCAGCGTAGGTGGAGGGCTCACAGATACGCAGTATTTT
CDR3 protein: CASSVGGGLTDTQYF

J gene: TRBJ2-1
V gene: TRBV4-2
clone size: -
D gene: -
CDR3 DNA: TGTGCCAGCAGCCAAGATCCCGGGGAAGGCAGCAATGAGCAGTTCTTC
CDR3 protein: CASSQDPGEGSNEQFF

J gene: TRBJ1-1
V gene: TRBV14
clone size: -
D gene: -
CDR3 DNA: TGTGCCAGCAGCCAGGTGGAGAACACTGAAGCTTTCTTT
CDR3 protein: CASSQVENTEAFF

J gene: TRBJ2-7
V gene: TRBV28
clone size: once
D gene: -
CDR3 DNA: TGTGCCAGCAGCCTAGGGGGTAGTGTCTACGAGCAGTACTTC
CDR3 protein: CASSLGGSVYEQYF

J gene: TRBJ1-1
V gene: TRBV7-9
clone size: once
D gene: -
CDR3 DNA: TGTGCCAGCAGCTGGGGACTGAACACTGAAGCTTTCTTT
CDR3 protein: CASSWGLNTEAFF

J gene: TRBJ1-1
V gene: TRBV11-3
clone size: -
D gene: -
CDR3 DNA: TGTGCCAGCAGCTTAGGACCGGGGGGAGAAGCTTTCTTT
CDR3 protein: CASSLGPGGEAFF

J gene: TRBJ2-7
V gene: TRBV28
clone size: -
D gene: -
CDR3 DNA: TGTGCCAGCAGTTTATGGGCGTCGTCCGAGCAGTACTTC
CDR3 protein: CASSLWASSEQYF

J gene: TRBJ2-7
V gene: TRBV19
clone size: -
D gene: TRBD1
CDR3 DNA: TGTGCCACCAGTGGGACAGGGGGCTACGAGCAGTACTTC
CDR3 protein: CATSGTGGYEQYF

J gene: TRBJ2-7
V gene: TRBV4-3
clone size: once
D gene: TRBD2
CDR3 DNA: TGCGCCAGCAGCTACGGACTAGCGGGAAACCCCTACGAGCAGTACTTC
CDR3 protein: CASSYGLAGNPYEQYF

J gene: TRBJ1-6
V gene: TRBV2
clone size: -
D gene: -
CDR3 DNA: TGTGCCAGAGGGGGGACGCCTTCTAGCTCCTATAATTCACCCCTCCACTTT
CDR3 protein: CARGGTPSSSYNSPLHF

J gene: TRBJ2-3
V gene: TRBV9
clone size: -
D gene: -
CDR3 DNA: TGTGCCAGCAGCCTTTTGGGGGGCGTGGATACGCAGTATTTT
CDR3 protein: CASSLLGGVDTQYF

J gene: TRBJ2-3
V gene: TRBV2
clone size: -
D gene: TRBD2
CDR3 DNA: TGTGCCAGCAGTGAACTAGCGGACACAGATACGCAGTATTTT
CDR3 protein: CASSELADTDTQYF

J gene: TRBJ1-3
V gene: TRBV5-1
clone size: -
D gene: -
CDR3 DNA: TGCGCCAGCAGCTTGGGGGAGTCAGGCTCTGGAAACACCATATATTTT
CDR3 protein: CASSLGESGSGNTIYF

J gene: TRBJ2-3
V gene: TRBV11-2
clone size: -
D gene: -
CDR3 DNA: TGTGCCAGCAGCTTCACGGGGACAGATACGCAGTATTTT
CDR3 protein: CASSFTGTDTQYF

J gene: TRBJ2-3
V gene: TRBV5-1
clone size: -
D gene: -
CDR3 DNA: TGCGCCAGCAGCTTGGAAAAGGCTAGCAGGGCAGATACGCAGTATTTT
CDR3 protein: CASSLEKASRADTQYF

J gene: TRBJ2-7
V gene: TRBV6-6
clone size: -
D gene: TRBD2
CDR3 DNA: TGTGCCAGCAGTTACTCGGGACTAGCGGAATCCTACGAGCAGTACTTC
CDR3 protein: CASSYSGLAESYEQYF

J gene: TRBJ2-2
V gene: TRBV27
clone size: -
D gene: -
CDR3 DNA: TGTGCCAGCAGTAGGGAGGGACAGGTGGACGGGGAGCTGTTTTTT
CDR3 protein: CASSREGQVDGELFF

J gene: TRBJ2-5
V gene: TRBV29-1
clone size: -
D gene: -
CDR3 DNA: TGCAGCGTTGACAGGGAGACCCAGTACTTC
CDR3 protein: CSVDRETQYF

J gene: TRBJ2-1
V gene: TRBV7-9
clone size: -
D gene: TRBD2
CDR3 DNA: TGTGCCAGCAGCTTAGGCCCTGGACTAGCGGGAGTTGAGCAGTTCTTC
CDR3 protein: CASSLGPGLAGVEQFF

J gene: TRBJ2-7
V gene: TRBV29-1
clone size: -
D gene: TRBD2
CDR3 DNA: TGCAGCGTCCGGGGGGAATCGAGCTCCTACGAGCAGTACTTC
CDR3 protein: CSVRGESSSYEQYF

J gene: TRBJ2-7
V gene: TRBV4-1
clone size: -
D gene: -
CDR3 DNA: TGCGCCAGCAGCCAAGATCAATCTGGGTTCAACTCCTACGAGCAGTACTTC
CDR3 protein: CASSQDQSGFNSYEQYF

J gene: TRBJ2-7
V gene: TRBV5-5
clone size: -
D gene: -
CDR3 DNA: TGTGCCAGCAGCTTGGAGGGATCGGGCGAGCAGTACTTC
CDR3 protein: CASSLEGSGEQYF

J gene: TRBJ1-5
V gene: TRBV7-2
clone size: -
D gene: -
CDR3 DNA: TGTGCCAGCAGCTTAGCGGGGGGGAGCAATCAGCCCCAGCATTTT
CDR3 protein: CASSLAGGSNQPQHF

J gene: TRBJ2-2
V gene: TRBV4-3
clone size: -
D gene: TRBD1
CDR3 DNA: TGCGCCAGCAGCCAAAGACAGGGCCTAAGCGCGTACAACACCGGGGAGCTGTTTTTT
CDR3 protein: CASSQRQGLSAYNTGELFF

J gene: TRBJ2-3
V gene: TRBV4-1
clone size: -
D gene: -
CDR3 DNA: TGCGCCAGCAGCCTAAGAACTAGCACAGATACGCAGTATTTT
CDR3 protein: CASSLRTSTDTQYF

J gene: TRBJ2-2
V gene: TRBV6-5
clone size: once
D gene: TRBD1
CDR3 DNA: TGTGCCAGCAGTTACACCCAGGGGGCGGGCGGGGAGCTGTTTTTT
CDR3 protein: CASSYTQGAGGELFF

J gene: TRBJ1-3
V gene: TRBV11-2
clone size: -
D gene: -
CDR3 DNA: TGTGCCAGCAGCGACGTTGCCGGGATGACGGGCAACACCATATATTTT
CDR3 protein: CASSDVAGMTGNTIYF

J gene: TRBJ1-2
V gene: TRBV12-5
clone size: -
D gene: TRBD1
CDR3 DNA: TGTGCTAGTGGAACATCACTCGGGACAGGGGGCGACTACACCTTC
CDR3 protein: CASGTSLGTGGDYTF

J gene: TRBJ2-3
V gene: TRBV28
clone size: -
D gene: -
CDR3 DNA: TGTGCCAGCAGCGCCACCAGGGCCCCCGCAGATACGCAGTATTTT
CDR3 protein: CASSATRAPADTQYF

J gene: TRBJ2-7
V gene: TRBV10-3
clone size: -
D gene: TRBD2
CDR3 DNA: TGTGCCATCAGTGAAGGAAGCGGGAGTTTGGTATACGAGCAGTACTTC
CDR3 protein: CAISEGSGSLVYEQYF

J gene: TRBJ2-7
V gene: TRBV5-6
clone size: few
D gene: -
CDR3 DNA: TGTGCCAGCAGCTTGGACAGCGCCGAGCAGTACTTC
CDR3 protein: CASSLDSAEQYF